These 11 T cell receptor beta chains were sequenced from one sample in a study of T cells in Graves' hyperthyroidism and ophthalmopathy. From RNA transcripts, TCR beta CDR3 regions were amplified. The study used the HTBI primer set for a first-round RT-PCR of the TCR CDR3. TCRdb re-called the multiplex PCR reads with MiXCR, one entry per CDR3 protein. The sample contains under 300,000 distinct CDR3 sequences, less than 30% of which appear only once. Sequencing was carried out using blood. These receptor sequences come from a man aged 35-49 years with Graves' hyperthyroidism that later progressed to Graves' ophthalmopathy.

This clonotype was detected ten times or more. The V call is TRBV3-1, the J call TRBJ1-1; the D is unclear. The germline CDR1 and CDR2 sequences are LGHDT and YNNKEL (reference sequence). V was shortened by 0 bases and J by 3 bases, with 5 bases between the two germline ends. This CDR3 region has 13 residues. The CDR3 bases are TGTGCCAGCAGCCAAGATGCCTACACTGAAGCTTTCTTT. Its translation: CASSQDAYTEAFF.

This clonotype was seen a few times. The chain links TRBV6-1 to TRBJ2-7, with TRBD2 identical over 7 bases. CDR3 length: 13 residues. Germline values: CDR1 MNHNS, CDR2 SASEGT. With 2 bases clipped from V and 7 bases from J, the junction kept 5 bases outside the gene matches. DNA for the CDR3: TGTGCCAGCAGTGAATATCAGGGAGGGGAGCAGTACTTC. Translating gives CASSEYQGGEQYF.

This clonotype was observed at least ten times. This chain links TRBV10-3 with TRBJ1-2; 12 bases align to TRBD1. The germline CDR1 and CDR2 sequences are ENHRY and SYGVKD. This CDR3 is 13 amino acids long. V shed 11 bases and J 2 bases; nucleotides not matched to a gene: 3. The CDR3 sequence is CAAGTGGNYGYTF. For the CDR3, the DNA is TGTGCCGCCGGGACAGGGGGCAACTATGGCTACACCTTC.

This chain links TRBV28 with TRBJ2-7; D remains ambiguous. There are 12 residues in the CDR3. V was shortened by 5 bases and J by 5 bases, with 10 bases between the two germline ends. Germline V gives CDR1 MDHEN, CDR2 SYDVKM. The CDR3: CASSRFFDEQYF. The CDR3 nucleotides read TGTGCCAGCAGTCGGTTTTTTGACGAGCAGTACTTC.

This clonotype was seen many times. This rearrangement joins TRBV5-5 to TRBJ1-1, with 8 positions matching TRBD1. Germline values: CDR1 SGHKS, CDR2 YYEKEE (reference sequence). This CDR3 has 14 residues. V lost 3 bases, J lost 0 bases, and 1 base stayed unmatched. CDR3 in amino acids: CASSSGQVNTEAFF. The CDR3 coding sequence is TGTGCCAGCAGCTCGGGACAGGTGAACACTGAAGCTTTCTTT.

This chain connects TRBV12-3 or TRBV12-4 to TRBJ1-1, with D hard to call. Trimming pared 10 bases from V and 0 bases from J, leaving 9 bases between. This CDR3 has 12 amino acids. CDR3 protein: CAIKRMNTEAFF. The DNA for the CDR3 is TGTGCCATTAAACGGATGAACACTGAAGCTTTCTTT.

In this sample, this clonotype turned up many times. As DNA, the CDR3 is TGTGCCAGCAGTTTTCCGGCTAGCGACGAGCAGTACTTC. As protein: CASSFPASDEQYF. J is TRBJ2-7 and V is TRBV12-3 or TRBV12-4; tentatively, D is TRBD2 (6 bases). CDR3 length: 13 residues. Trimming stripped 3 bases from V and 5 bases from J, with 11 bases between.

This clonotype has at least ten counts. This sequence joins TRBV7-9 and TRBJ1-1; D is undetermined. Trimming took 2 bases from V and 8 from J, leaving 12 bases between them. Germline V gene data show CDR1 as SEHNR and CDR2 as FQNEAQ (reference sequence). The CDR3 loop spans 13 amino acids. This CDR3 reads CASSLTSSEEAFF. The CDR3, as DNA: TGTGCCAGCAGCTTAACTTCCTCGGAAGAAGCTTTCTTT.

This chain joins TRBV15 and TRBJ2-2, with D unclear. CDR1 and CDR2 from the germline V gene are LNHNV and YYDKDF (reference sequence). V was trimmed by 0 bases and J by 9 bases, leaving 11 bases between them. The CDR3 contains 14 residues. DNA for the CDR3: TGTGCCACCAGCAGAGATCTTCAGGTGCGGGAGCTGTTTTTT. Protein: CATSRDLQVRELFF.

The chain has TRBV28 and TRBJ2-7, with TRBD2 matching over 7 bases. The CDR3 contains 14 residues. CDR1 and CDR2 (germline): MDHEN, SYDVKM. V gave up 2 bases and J gave up 2 bases; unmatched junction bases: 3. CDR3 loop: CASSLISGAYEQYF. The CDR3 DNA is TGTGCCAGCAGTTTAATAAGCGGGGCCTACGAGCAGTACTTC.

This clonotype was detected ten times or more. The chain couples TRBV6-5 to TRBJ1-6; D perhaps matches TRBD1 (5 bases). This CDR3 is built from 15 residues. The V and J ends lost 2 bases and 5 bases respectively, with 10 bases between them. Germline V gene sequence: CDR1 MNHEY, CDR2 SVGAGI. The CDR3: CASSYRGVDNSPLHF. CDR3 nucleotides: TGTGCCAGCAGTTACAGGGGAGTCGATAATTCACCCCTCCACTTT.